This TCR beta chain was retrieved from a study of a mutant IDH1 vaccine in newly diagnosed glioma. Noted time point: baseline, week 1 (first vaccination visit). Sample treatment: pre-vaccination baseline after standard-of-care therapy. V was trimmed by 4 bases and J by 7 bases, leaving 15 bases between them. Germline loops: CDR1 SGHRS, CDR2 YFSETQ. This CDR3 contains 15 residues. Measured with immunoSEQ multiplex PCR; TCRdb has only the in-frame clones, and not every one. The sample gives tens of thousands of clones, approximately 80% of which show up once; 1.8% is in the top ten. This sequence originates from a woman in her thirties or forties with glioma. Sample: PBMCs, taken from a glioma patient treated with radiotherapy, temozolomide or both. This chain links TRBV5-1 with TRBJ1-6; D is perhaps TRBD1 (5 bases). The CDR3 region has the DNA TGCGCCAGCAGCCCAAGGTCCGGGGGGAATTCACCCCTCCACTTT. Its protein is CASSPRSGGNSPLHF.